This TCR beta chain was sequenced during a study of human T cells and chemical hapten exposure. The overall study: Diagnoses of alopecia areata, totalis or universalis occurred in mostly female patients.

The time point here: patch test 1, 2 weeks after DPC sensitization. This sample's treatment: therapeutic diphenylcyclopropenone sensitization with weekly scalp DPC. The study drew its donors from alopecia patients who were 18 to 70 years old and suitable for DPC. General study points: There was no change with DPC sensitization in TCRs above 1 in 1000 frequency. Controls formed significantly fewer large CDR3 similarity clusters than expanded TCRs did.

The sample holds many counts of this clonotype. What it binds is unknown. TCRdb re-analysed the RACE reads in MiXCR, keeping a single row per CDR3 protein. This table holds about 380,000 distinct CDR3 sequences, nearly 5% found once. CDR3 length: 14 residues. The V end was cut by 5 bases, the J end by 7 bases, with 15 bases between. The specimen comprised whole blood, sampled in connection with sensitization to the hapten diphenylcyclopropenone (DPC). The chain carries TRBV12-3 or TRBV12-4 and TRBJ1-5, with D perhaps matching TRBD1 (6 bases). The sequence came from a woman aged 45-59 years with alopecia areata. Some clones in this sample may be carry-over from other donors' samples. CDR3 coding DNA: TGTGCCAGCAGTACCGGGACACTATACCAGCCCCAGCATTTT. Translated: CASSTGTLYQPQHF.